Shown below are 17 T cell receptor beta chains from a single sample sequenced in a study of T cells in Graves' hyperthyroidism and ophthalmopathy (dated by TCRdb to between 2019 and 2020). Libraries were constructed by multiplex PCR. These reads were obtained on an Illumina HiSeq 2000. The TCR beta CDR3 regions were amplified from RNA transcripts. A first-round RT-PCR of the TCR CDR3 used the HTBI primer set with the Qiagen OneStep RT-PCR kit. The raw public data were reprocessed by TCRdb itself: fastp quality trimming at Q25, MiXCR clonotype calling, in-frame beta chains only. Every entry covers one CDR3 protein and lists the most common genes and DNA from its rows. This sample has around 560,000 distinct CDR3 sequences in its table, and over 15% of those were observed once. Of the sample, around 18% falls within the top ten clones. The sequenced sample consisted of blood. The source of these receptors is a woman under 30 with Graves' hyperthyroidism.

This clonotype was seen repeatedly, ten times or more. The CDR3, as DNA: TGTGCCAGCAGTTTCGTCACTAGCGGGATTTCCTACAATGAGCAGTTCTTC. Translating it yields CASSFVTSGISYNEQFF. The V gene is TRBV28, the J gene TRBJ2-1; 10 bases line up with TRBD2. Germline CDR1 reads MDHEN; CDR2 reads SYDVKM. The V gene end was trimmed by 3 bases and the J gene end by 1 base; junction bases not matched to a gene: 6. This CDR3 has 17 residues.

The sample holds many counts of this clonotype. The V and J genes are TRBV12-3 or TRBV12-4 and TRBJ1-2; no reliable D call. V lost 3 bases to trimming and J lost 8 bases, with 13 bases between them. CDR3 size: 13 residues. CDR3 in DNA: TGTGCCAGCAGTTTGTTGCGGGGAGGCGGCTACACCTTC. It encodes CASSLLRGGGYTF.

This clonotype was seen repeatedly, ten times or more. This sequence joins TRBV11-2 and TRBJ1-2; D perhaps matches TRBD1 (5 bases). V was shortened by 1 base and J by 5 bases, with 14 bases between the two germline ends. The CDR3 consists of 15 residues. In germline, CDR1 is SGHAT, CDR2 FQNNGV. The CDR3 sequence: CASSLAGGEGYGYTF. The CDR3 DNA reads TGTGCCAGCAGCTTAGCGGGCGGGGAGGGGTATGGCTACACCTTC.

The rearrangement links TRBV12-3 or TRBV12-4 to TRBJ1-1; D possibly corresponds to TRBD1 (5 bases). CDR3 size: 14 residues. The V and J ends lost 1 base and 7 bases respectively, with 13 bases between them. CDR3: CASSLVSGFGEAFF. The CDR3 nucleotides read TGTGCCAGCAGTTTAGTGTCAGGGTTTGGTGAAGCTTTCTTT.

The sample holds many counts of this clonotype. CDR3 amino acids: CASTSRQGQRTGELFF. The CDR3, as DNA: TGTGCCAGCACCTCTAGACAGGGACAGCGCACCGGGGAGCTGTTTTTT. The V gene is TRBV28, the J gene TRBJ2-2; 7 bases align to TRBD1. The germline V gene encodes CDR1 MDHEN and CDR2 SYDVKM. With 7 bases clipped from V and 4 bases from J, the junction kept 12 bases outside the gene matches. The CDR3 is 16 residues long. Drawing the rest from reference TRBV28 and TRBJ2-2, the complete variable domain is DVKVTQSSRYLVKRTGEKVFLECVQDMDHENMFWYRQDPGLGLRLIYFSYDVKMKEKGDIPEGYSVSREKKERFSLILESASTNQTSMYLCASTSRQGQRTGELFFGEGSRLTVL.

V gene TRBV14 combines with J gene TRBJ2-1; 8 nucleotides align to TRBD2. V gave up 0 bases and J gave up 6 bases; unmatched junction bases: 13. The CDR3 loop spans 18 amino acids. Germline V gives CDR1 SGHDN, CDR2 FVKESK. The CDR3 DNA reads TGTGCCAGCAGCCAAGAGATGAGTAGCGGGAAATCGGGCAATGAGCAGTTCTTC. It specifies CASSQEMSSGKSGNEQFF.

This clonotype showed up just a few times. The CDR3 protein is CASSISGAGLNTEAFF. The CDR3 DNA reads TGTGCCAGTAGTATTTCAGGGGCCGGATTGAACACTGAAGCTTTCTTT. V usage is TRBV19 and J usage is TRBJ1-1, with a tentative D call TRBD1 (6 bases). Germline CDR1 reads LNHDA; CDR2 reads SQIVND (reference sequence). The CDR3 contains 16 residues. Trimming left V 3 bases short and J 0 bases short, with 14 bases between.

About this clonotype: Possible read error: a much larger clone is one base away. The chain carries TRBV20-1 and TRBJ2-7; the D call may be TRBD1 or TRBD2 (6 bases each). The CDR3 runs 12 residues. Germline V gives CDR1 DFQATT, CDR2 SNEGSKA (reference sequence). The CDR3 DNA follows: TGCAGTGCCGTAAGGGGGGCAGGGGAGCGGTACTTC. Protein: CSAVRGAGERYF.

This clonotype was counted between two and nine times. The chain combines TRBV30 with TRBJ1-6; 7 positions agree with TRBD1. The CDR3 totals 14 residues. CDR1 GTSNPN and CDR2 SVGIG come from the germline V gene (reference sequence). Here the CDR3 reads CALAGGSYNSPLHF. The CDR3, as DNA: TGTGCTCTCGCAGGGGGCTCCTATAATTCACCCCTCCACTTT.

The chain joins TRBV6-2 or TRBV6-3 to TRBJ2-1; TRBD1 or TRBD2 may be the D gene (5 bases each). The CDR3 is 11 residues long. The germline V and J ends were trimmed by 4 bases and 12 bases, with 10 bases remaining between them. Germline-derived CDR1 and CDR2 are MNHEY and SVGEGT. The CDR3 DNA follows: TGTGCCAGCAGTTTGGGGGTGGTGCAGTTCTTC. Amino acid sequence: CASSLGVVQFF.

The rearrangement links TRBV20-1 to TRBJ1-4; D perhaps matches TRBD1 (6 bases). The V gene's germline CDR1 is DFQATT and CDR2 SNEGSKA (reference sequence). Trimming removed 3 bases at V and 0 bases at J, with 11 bases between. The CDR3 covers 15 residues. CDR3 coding DNA: TGCAGTGCTAGGACAGGCGAAACAACTAATGAAAAACTGTTTTTT. Protein: CSARTGETTNEKLFF.

In regard to this clonotype: This could be a read error, since a much larger clone is one nucleotide away. The chain has TRBV6-1 and TRBJ2-5; possibly TRBD1 or TRBD2 for D (5 bases each). The V and J ends lost 5 bases and 6 bases respectively, with 16 bases between them. The germline gives CDR1 MNHNS, CDR2 SASEGT. The CDR3 is 14 amino acids. The CDR3 nucleotides are TGTGCCAGCAGTCGCCATGGGGGAGTGAAGACCCAGTACTTC. Amino acids: CASSRHGGVKTQYF.

This sequence joins TRBV7-3 and TRBJ2-2; 14 positions agree with TRBD2. The CDR3 is 17 amino acids. CDR1 SGHTA and CDR2 FQGTGA come from the germline V gene. The V and J ends lost 5 bases and 5 bases, in that order; junction bases with no gene match: 7. Written as DNA, the CDR3 is TGTGCCAGCAGCCCGACTAGCGGGGGGGCTAGGACCGGGGAGCTGTTTTTT. It codes for CASSPTSGGARTGELFF.

This clonotype occurred many times. The genes are TRBV3-1 and TRBJ1-4; D gene ambiguous. The CDR3 is made up of 10 amino acids. The V end was cut by 6 bases, the J end by 8 bases, with 4 bases between. Germline CDR1 and CDR2: LGHDT and YNNKEL (reference sequence). CDR3 sequence: CASSGEKLFF. CDR3 coding DNA: TGTGCCAGCAGTGGGGAAAAACTGTTTTTT. Variable domain in full (rest from reference TRBV3-1 and TRBJ1-4): DTAVSQTPKYLVTQMGNDKSIKCEQNLGHDTMYWYKQDSKKFLKIMFSYNNKELIINETVPNRFSPKSPDKAHLNLHINSLELGDSAVYFCASSGEKLFFGSGTQLSVL.

This clonotype has ten or more counts. This chain links TRBV29-1 with TRBJ2-2; the D gene is possibly TRBD2 (6 bases). The CDR3 is 15 residues long. The V end was cut by 6 bases, the J end by 6 bases, with 20 bases between. CDR1 is SQVTM, CDR2 ANQGSEA, per germline. CDR3 in DNA: TGCAGCGTCCGATTGTCGGGAGCAGGCGCCGGGGAGCTGTTTTTT. Its translation is CSVRLSGAGAGELFF.

This clonotype was seen a handful of times. The chain carries TRBV24-1 and TRBJ2-1; 9 bases match TRBD2. Trimming cost V 4 bases and J 14 bases; bases outside gene matches: 5. The CDR3 covers 12 residues. Germline V gene data show CDR1 as KGHDR and CDR2 as SFDVKD. The CDR3 reads CATSDPGLAKFF. DNA for the CDR3: TGTGCCACCAGTGACCCCGGACTAGCGAAGTTCTTC.

This clonotype has more than one count but fewer than ten. The chain couples TRBV9 to TRBJ2-7; 8 bases agree with TRBD1. The CDR3 runs to 15 residues. Germline V gives CDR1 SGDLS, CDR2 YYNGEE. V was clipped by 0 bases and J by 4 bases; unmatched bases: 6. The CDR3: CASSVGQGPAYEQYF. As DNA, the CDR3 is TGTGCCAGCAGCGTAGGACAGGGGCCAGCATACGAGCAGTACTTC.